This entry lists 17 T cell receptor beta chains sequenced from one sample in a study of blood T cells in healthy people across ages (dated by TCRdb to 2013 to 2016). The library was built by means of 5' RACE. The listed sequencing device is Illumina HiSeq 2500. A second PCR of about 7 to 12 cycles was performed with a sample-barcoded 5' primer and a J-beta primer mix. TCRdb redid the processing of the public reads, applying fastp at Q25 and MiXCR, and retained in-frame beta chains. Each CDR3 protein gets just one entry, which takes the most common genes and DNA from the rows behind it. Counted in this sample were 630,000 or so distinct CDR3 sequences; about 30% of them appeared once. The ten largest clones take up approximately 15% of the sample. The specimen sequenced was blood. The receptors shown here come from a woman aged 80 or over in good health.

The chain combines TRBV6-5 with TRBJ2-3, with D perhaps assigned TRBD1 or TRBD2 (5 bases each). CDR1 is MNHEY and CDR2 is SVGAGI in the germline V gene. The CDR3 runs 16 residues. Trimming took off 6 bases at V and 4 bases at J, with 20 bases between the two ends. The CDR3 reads CASSHPGTAWPDTQYF. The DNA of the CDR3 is TGTGCCAGCAGCCACCCCGGGACCGCGTGGCCAGATACGCAGTATTTT.

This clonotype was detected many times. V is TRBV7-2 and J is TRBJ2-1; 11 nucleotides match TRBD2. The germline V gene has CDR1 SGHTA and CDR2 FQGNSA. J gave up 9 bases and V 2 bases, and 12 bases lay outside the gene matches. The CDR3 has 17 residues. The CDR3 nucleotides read TGTGCCAGCAGCTTAACGGGGACTAGCGGCTTGAAGGGTGAGCAGTTCTTC. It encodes CASSLTGTSGLKGEQFF.

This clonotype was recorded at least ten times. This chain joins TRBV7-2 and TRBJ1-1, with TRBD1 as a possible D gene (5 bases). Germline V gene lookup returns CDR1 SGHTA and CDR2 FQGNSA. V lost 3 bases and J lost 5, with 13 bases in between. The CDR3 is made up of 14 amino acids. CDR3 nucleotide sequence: TGTGCCAGCAGCTTGCGGACCGGGGGGACTGAAGCTTTCTTT. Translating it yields CASSLRTGGTEAFF.

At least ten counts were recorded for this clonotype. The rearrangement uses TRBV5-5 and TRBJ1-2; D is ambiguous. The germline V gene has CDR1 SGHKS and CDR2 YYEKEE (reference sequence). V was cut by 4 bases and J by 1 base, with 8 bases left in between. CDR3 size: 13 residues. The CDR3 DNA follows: TGTGCCAGCAGCGTGGACGGTAACTATGGCTACACCTTC. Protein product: CASSVDGNYGYTF.

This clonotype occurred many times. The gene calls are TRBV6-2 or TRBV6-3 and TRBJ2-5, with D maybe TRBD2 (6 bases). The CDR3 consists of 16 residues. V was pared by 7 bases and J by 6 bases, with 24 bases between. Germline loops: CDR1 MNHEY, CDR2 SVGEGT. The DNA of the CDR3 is TGTGCCAGCATCCCCGGGGGACCGGGGACGGGGAAGACCCAGTACTTC. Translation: CASIPGGPGTGKTQYF.

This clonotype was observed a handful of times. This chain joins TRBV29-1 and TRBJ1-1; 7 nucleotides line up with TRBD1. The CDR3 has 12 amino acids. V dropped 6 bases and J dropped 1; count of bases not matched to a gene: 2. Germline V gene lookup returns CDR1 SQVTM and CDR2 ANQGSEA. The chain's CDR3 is CSVWTGNTEAFF. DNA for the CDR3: TGCAGCGTGTGGACAGGGAACACTGAAGCTTTCTTT.

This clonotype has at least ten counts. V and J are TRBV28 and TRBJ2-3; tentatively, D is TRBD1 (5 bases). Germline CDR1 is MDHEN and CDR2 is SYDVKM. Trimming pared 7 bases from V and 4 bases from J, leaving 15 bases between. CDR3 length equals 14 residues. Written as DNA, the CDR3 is TGTGCCAGCACCCCAGGGTCGTTTCCAGATACGCAGTATTTT. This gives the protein CASTPGSFPDTQYF.

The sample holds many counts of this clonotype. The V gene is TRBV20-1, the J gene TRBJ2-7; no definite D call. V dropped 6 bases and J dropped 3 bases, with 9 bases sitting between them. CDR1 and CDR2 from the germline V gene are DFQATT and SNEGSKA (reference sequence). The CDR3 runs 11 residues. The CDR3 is CSASDGYEQYF. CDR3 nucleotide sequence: TGCAGTGCCTCGGACGGCTACGAGCAGTACTTC.

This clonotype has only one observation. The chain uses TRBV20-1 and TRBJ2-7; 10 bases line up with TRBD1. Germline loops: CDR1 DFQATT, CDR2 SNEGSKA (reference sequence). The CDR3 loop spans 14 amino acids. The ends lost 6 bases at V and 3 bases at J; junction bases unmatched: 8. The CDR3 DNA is TGCAGTGCCAAGACAGGGGGCTACTTCTACGAGCAGTACTTC. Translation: CSAKTGGYFYEQYF.

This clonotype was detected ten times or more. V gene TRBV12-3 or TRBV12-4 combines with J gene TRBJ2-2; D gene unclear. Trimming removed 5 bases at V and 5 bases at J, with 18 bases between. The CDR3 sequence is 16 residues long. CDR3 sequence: CASSHSVGLGTGELFF. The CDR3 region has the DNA TGTGCCAGCAGTCACAGTGTCGGTTTAGGGACCGGGGAGCTGTTTTTT.

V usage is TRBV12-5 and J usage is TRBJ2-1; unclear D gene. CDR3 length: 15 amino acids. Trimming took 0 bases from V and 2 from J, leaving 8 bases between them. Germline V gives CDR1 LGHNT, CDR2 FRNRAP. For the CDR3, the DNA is TGTGCTAGTGGTTTGGTATCTACACCCTACAATGAGCAGTTCTTC. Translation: CASGLVSTPYNEQFF.

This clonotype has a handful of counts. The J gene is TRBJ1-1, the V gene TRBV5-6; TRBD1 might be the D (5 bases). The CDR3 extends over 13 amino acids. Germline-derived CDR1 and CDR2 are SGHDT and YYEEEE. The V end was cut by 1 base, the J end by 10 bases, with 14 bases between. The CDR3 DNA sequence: TGTGCCAGCAGCTTGAGGGGACCCGAGGGAGCTTTCTTT. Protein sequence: CASSLRGPEGAFF.

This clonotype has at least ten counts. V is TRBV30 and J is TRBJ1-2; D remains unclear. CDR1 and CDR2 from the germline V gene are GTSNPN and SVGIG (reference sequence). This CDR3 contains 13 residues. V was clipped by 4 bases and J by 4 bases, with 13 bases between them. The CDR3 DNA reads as TGTGCCTGGAATGGAGGGCGCGGCTATGGCTACACCTTC. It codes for CAWNGGRGYGYTF.

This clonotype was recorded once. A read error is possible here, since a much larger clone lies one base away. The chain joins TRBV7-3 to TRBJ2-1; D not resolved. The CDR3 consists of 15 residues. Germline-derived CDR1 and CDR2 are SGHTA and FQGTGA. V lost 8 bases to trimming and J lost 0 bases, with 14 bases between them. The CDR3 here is CASGLTVLSYNEQFF. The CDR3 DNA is TGTGCCAGCGGCCTGACTGTCCTCTCCTACAATGAGCAGTTCTTC.

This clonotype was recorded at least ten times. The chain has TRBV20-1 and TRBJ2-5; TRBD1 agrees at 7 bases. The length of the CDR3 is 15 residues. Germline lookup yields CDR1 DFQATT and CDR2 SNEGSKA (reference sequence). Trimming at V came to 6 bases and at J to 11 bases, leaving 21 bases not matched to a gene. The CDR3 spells CSANTPGQDSRGQYF. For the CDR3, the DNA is TGCAGTGCGAATACCCCCGGACAGGATTCTCGCGGGCAGTACTTC.

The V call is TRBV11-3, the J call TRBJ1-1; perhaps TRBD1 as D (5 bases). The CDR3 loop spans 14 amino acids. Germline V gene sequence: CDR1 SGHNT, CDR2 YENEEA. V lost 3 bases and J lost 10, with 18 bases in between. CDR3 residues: CASSFPGGVWRAFF. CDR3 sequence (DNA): TGTGCCAGCAGCTTCCCGGGGGGGGTCTGGAGAGCTTTCTTT.

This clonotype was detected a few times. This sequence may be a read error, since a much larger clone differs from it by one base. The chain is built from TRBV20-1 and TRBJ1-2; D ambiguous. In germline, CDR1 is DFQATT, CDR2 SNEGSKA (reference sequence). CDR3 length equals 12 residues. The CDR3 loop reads CRATATNYGYTF. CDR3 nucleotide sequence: TGCAGGGCTACAGCCACCAACTATGGCTACACCTTC.